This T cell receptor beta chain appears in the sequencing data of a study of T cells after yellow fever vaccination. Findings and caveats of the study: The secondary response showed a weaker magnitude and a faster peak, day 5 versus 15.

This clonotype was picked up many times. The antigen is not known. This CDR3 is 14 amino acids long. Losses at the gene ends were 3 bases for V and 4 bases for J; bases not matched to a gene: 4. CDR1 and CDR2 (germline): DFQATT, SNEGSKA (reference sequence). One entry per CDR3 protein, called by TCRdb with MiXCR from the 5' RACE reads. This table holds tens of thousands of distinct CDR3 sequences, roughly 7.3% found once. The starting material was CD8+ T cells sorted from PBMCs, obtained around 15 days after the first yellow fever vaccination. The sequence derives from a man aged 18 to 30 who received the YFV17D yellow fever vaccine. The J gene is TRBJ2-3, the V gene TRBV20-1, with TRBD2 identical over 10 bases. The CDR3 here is CSASSGGRADTQYF. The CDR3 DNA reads TGCAGTGCTAGTAGCGGGGGGAGGGCAGATACGCAGTATTTT.